This TCR beta chain was identified during a study of post-analysis software for immune sequencing data. Study-level findings and limits: Controls had lower frequencies than patients of roughly five TRBV segments, which included TRBV5-6, TRBV5-1 and TRBV20-1.

This CDR3 has 13 residues. Germline V gene lookup returns CDR1 DFQATT and CDR2 SNEGSKA (reference sequence). cDNA libraries of TCR beta carried unique molecular identifiers. TCRdb independently ran MiXCR on the PCR reads; one entry per CDR3 protein. The sample yields 800,000 to 950,000 distinct CDR3 sequences, about 57% seen once. Points on this clonotype: The antigen remains undetermined.

The sequencing input was blood. The chain uses TRBV20-1 and TRBJ2-5; a weak D match, TRBD2 (5 bases). This clonotype was obtained from a girl between 10 and 17 years old with multiple sclerosis. In nucleotides, the CDR3 is TGCAGCGGCCTAGGACTGTATAAAGAGACCCAGTACTTC. Protein sequence: CSGLGLYKETQYF.